The entry that follows covers one TCR beta chain sequence. As processed by the authors: Counts of nucleated cells, estimated from reference gene primer amplification, were obtained. The assay was immunoSEQ multiplex PCR, and TCRdb's table has in-frame clones only and misses some. The V and J calls and the clone size are those of that table, but D and trimming were determined from the DNA. Of 200,000 or so clones in the sample, approximately 87% were seen once. The sample belongs to a study of blood T cell repertoires in COVID-19. Study overall: Samples came from the United States, Italy and Spain, spanning acute and convalescent COVID-19. PBMCs, B-cell-depleted T cells, or T cells provided the cDNA or gDNA that made up the material.

This receptor was obtained from a woman between 65 and 79 years old with acute or convalescent COVID-19. The source material was peripheral blood.

CDR3 residues: CSGSGGVTDTQYF. The CDR3 nucleotides read TGCAGCGGGAGCGGGGGGGTGACAGATACGCAGTATTTT. The gene calls are TRBV29-1 and TRBJ2-3, with 10 bases that match TRBD2. V dropped 7 bases and J dropped 3; count of bases not matched to a gene: 4. The CDR3 loop spans 13 amino acids. Germline CDR1 is SQVTM and CDR2 is ANQGSEA.